Below, one TCR beta chain is given with its context. This sample was taken from a study of cytomegalovirus exposure and HLA in healthy donors. PCR amplification relied on 60 Vbeta primers (plus 13 Jbeta primers). Assay used: immunoSEQ multiplex PCR; TCRdb lists only in-frame clones, some missing. The repertoire holds about 120,000 clones, with under 90% as singletons. Germline V gene sequence: CDR1 LNHDA, CDR2 SQIVND (reference sequence). V was clipped by 6 bases and J by 4 bases; unmatched bases: 5. The CDR3 is made up of 14 amino acids. The sample consisted of PBMCs. This TCR was sampled from a woman aged 40 to 55 in good health and CMV-seropositive. V gene TRBV19 combines with J gene TRBJ2-7; TRBD2 matches 11 bases. The CDR3 region has the DNA TGTGCCAGTAGCCCACTAGCGGGAGCTTACGAGCAGTACTTC. This codes for CASSPLAGAYEQYF.